Presented here are 23 T cell receptor beta chains from one specimen sequenced in a study of T cell responses to AZD1222 COVID-19 vaccine. TCRdb keeps only in-frame clones here, not all; method: immunoSEQ multiplex PCR. The sample contains 110,000 or so clones, 90% to 95% of which appear only once. The source material was peripheral blood, sampled on day 0 of AZD1222 vaccination. These receptors originate from an adult in good health.

J is TRBJ1-5 and V is TRBV6-5; weak D call: TRBD1 (5 bases). The germline gives CDR1 MNHEY, CDR2 SVGAGI. V was clipped by 4 bases and J by 2 bases, with 15 bases between them. The CDR3 runs 16 residues. CDR3 sequence (DNA): TGTGCCAGCAGTTCCATCAGGGTGAATGGCAATCAGCCCCAGCATTTT. Amino acids: CASSSIRVNGNQPQHF.

This clone was seen only once. The V call is TRBV20-1, the J call TRBJ2-3; 8 nucleotides align to TRBD2. The V gene end was trimmed by 3 bases and the J gene end by 3 bases; junction bases not matched to a gene: 8. The CDR3 sequence is 15 residues long. Germline V lookup: CDR1 DFQATT, CDR2 SNEGSKA (reference sequence). The chain's CDR3 is CSASHSGGPTDTQYF. The CDR3 nucleotides read TGCAGTGCTAGTCATTCGGGGGGGCCAACAGATACGCAGTATTTT.

V is TRBV19 and J is TRBJ2-2; no reliable D call. The CDR3 is 17 residues long. Trimming took 4 bases from V and 1 from J, leaving 16 bases between them. The germline V gene has CDR1 LNHDA and CDR2 SQIVND (reference sequence). In nucleotides, the CDR3 is TGTGCCAGTAGTAGGAAAGACTTACCAATGAACACCGGGGAGCTGTTTTTT. This translates into CASSRKDLPMNTGELFF. Combining the CDR3 with reference TRBV19 and TRBJ2-2 gives the whole variable domain DGGITQSPKYLFRKEGQNVTLSCEQNLNHDAMYWYRQDPGQGLRLIYYSQIVNDFQKGDIAEGYSVSREKKESFPLTVTSAQKNPTAFYLCASSRKDLPMNTGELFFGEGSRLTVL.

The chain joins TRBV20-1 to TRBJ1-1; D is possibly TRBD1 (6 bases). CDR3 length equals 11 residues. Per germline, CDR1 DFQATT and CDR2 SNEGSKA (reference sequence). Trimming shortened V by 7 bases and J by 8 bases, and 14 bases separated the two germline ends. The CDR3, as DNA: TGCAGTGTGTGGGGGGCAACGGAAGCTTTCTTT. Translating it yields CSVWGATEAFF.

This rearrangement joins TRBV28 to TRBJ1-2; D not certain. Germline assignment: CDR1 MDHEN and CDR2 SYDVKM. The CDR3 has 16 amino acids. Trimming left V 1 base short and J 1 base short, with 13 bases between. The CDR3 bases are TGTGCCAGCAGTTTATATGGGAACGGGTTTAACTATGGCTACACCTTC. Amino acids: CASSLYGNGFNYGYTF.

This chain joins TRBV7-3 and TRBJ2-5; D remains ambiguous. CDR1 is SGHTA, CDR2 FQGTGA, per germline. This CDR3 spans 13 amino acids. Deletions cut 3 bases from V and 5 bases from J, with 10 bases between. The CDR3 protein is CASSFVVGETQYF. The CDR3 nucleotides read TGTGCCAGCAGCTTTGTGGTGGGGGAGACCCAGTACTTC.

The genes are TRBV18 and TRBJ2-7; 7 bases line up with TRBD1. With V trimmed by 6 bases and J by 2 bases, 10 bases remained unmatched. This CDR3 region has 15 residues. Germline CDR1 is KGHSH and CDR2 is LQKENI. The CDR3 region is CASSLKQGYTYEQYF. CDR3 DNA sequence: TGTGCCAGCTCCCTCAAACAGGGGTACACCTACGAGCAGTACTTC.

The chain has TRBV2 and TRBJ2-3, with a possible D match to TRBD2 (6 bases). The germline V gene has CDR1 SNHLY and CDR2 FYNNEI. Trimming removed 4 bases at V and 4 bases at J, with 12 bases between. The CDR3 is 14 amino acids. CDR3 in DNA: TGTGCCAGCAGTGGGGCGGGGCAAGCAGATACGCAGTATTTT. It encodes CASSGAGQADTQYF. Variable domain in full (rest from reference TRBV2 and TRBJ2-3): EPEVTQTPSHQVTQMGQEVILRCVPISNHLYFYWYRQILGQKVEFLVSFYNNEISEKSEIFDDQFSVERPDGSNFTLKIRSTKLEDSAMYFCASSGAGQADTQYFGPGTRLTVL.

The rearrangement links TRBV12-3 or TRBV12-4 to TRBJ2-1; no reliable D call. V was clipped by 4 bases and J by 8 bases, with 9 bases between them. The CDR3 is 12 amino acids. The chain's CDR3 is CASSSRRDEQFF. CDR3 coding DNA: TGTGCCAGCAGTTCCAGACGTGATGAGCAGTTCTTC.

V is TRBV19 and J is TRBJ2-7; D is perhaps TRBD1 (5 bases). Germline V gives CDR1 LNHDA, CDR2 SQIVND (reference sequence). CDR3 length: 14 residues. Trimming stripped 2 bases from V and 2 bases from J, with 10 bases between. The CDR3 DNA reads TGTGCCAGTAGTATATTGCAGGGCCCCTACGAGCAGTACTTC. Amino acid sequence: CASSILQGPYEQYF.

CDR3 amino acids: CASSPRGGNTIYF. Here the CDR3 DNA reads TGTGCCAGCAGCCCTCGGGGGGGAAACACCATATATTTT. The V gene is TRBV5-4, the J gene TRBJ1-3; weak D call: TRBD1 (5 bases). Trimming cost V 4 bases and J 4 bases, with 9 bases left between them. Germline V gene data show CDR1 as SGHNT and CDR2 as YYREEE (reference sequence). CDR3 length: 13 residues.

This clone occurred once. V usage is TRBV6-5 and J usage is TRBJ1-1, with 8 bases aligning to TRBD1. The length of the CDR3 is 14 residues. Per germline, CDR1 MNHEY and CDR2 SVGAGI. V lost 8 bases and J lost 4; bases outside the gene matches: 9. CDR3 nucleotides: TGTGCCAGCGTCCGTGACAGGGGCGGCACTGAAGCTTTCTTT. Its translation: CASVRDRGGTEAFF.

This sequence joins TRBV9 and TRBJ1-5; 8 bases fit TRBD1. The V gene's germline CDR1 is SGDLS and CDR2 YYNGEE. V was pared by 4 bases and J by 3 bases, with 6 bases of the junction left unmatched. CDR3 length equals 15 residues. The CDR3: CASSTTGAPNQPQHF. Written as DNA, the CDR3 is TGTGCCAGCAGCACGACAGGGGCACCCAATCAGCCCCAGCATTTT.

This chain uses TRBV3-1 (or the pseudogene TRBV3-2) with TRBJ1-2, with D unresolved. Germline loops: CDR1 LGHDT, CDR2 YNNKEL (reference sequence). The V and J ends lost 7 bases and 7 bases respectively, with 13 bases between them. The CDR3 length is 12 residues. CDR3 sequence reads: CASTVGNLGYTF. The CDR3 bases are TGTGCCAGCACCGTGGGGAACCTTGGCTACACCTTC.

This clone showed up just once. V is TRBV6-4 and J is TRBJ2-2, with D hard to call. Germline V CDR1 and CDR2: MRHNA, SNTAGT. Trimming shortened V by 0 bases and J by 5 bases, and 13 bases separated the two germline ends. The CDR3 has 16 amino acids. Written as DNA, the CDR3 is TGTGCCAGCAGTGACTCGGGCCACGGCCGTACCGGGGAGCTGTTTTTT. The encoded protein is CASSDSGHGRTGELFF.

This clone has only one observation. This chain connects TRBV14 to TRBJ2-3; 9 nucleotides agree with TRBD1. Trimming at V came to 4 bases and at J to 6 bases, leaving 5 bases not matched to a gene. The CDR3 length is 14 residues. Per the germline V gene, CDR1 is SGHDN and CDR2 is FVKESK. Written as DNA, the CDR3 is TGTGCCAGCAGCCGGGACAGGGTGCAGGATACGCAGTATTTT. This codes for CASSRDRVQDTQYF.

The V and J genes are TRBV5-4 and TRBJ1-2, with no clear D. Trimming stripped 0 bases from V and 4 bases from J, with 7 bases between. Germline V CDR1 and CDR2: SGHNT, YYREEE (reference sequence). The CDR3 consists of 13 residues. The DNA of the CDR3 is TGTGCCAGCAGCTTGGTAGGGCCCTATGGCTACACCTTC. This gives the protein CASSLVGPYGYTF.

The rearrangement links TRBV5-4 to TRBJ1-2; 7 bases fit TRBD1. The CDR3 runs to 16 residues. The V gene's germline CDR1 is SGHNT and CDR2 YYREEE (reference sequence). Unmatched junction bases numbered 11, after V lost 3 bases and J lost 3 bases. CDR3 in amino acids: CASSSLTGTGDYGYTF. The CDR3 bases are TGTGCCAGCAGCTCCTTGACAGGGACTGGAGACTATGGCTACACCTTC.

This sequence joins TRBV7-9 and TRBJ2-7; D might be TRBD1 (5 bases). There are 13 residues in the CDR3. The V and J ends lost 3 bases and 2 bases respectively, with 8 bases between them. The V gene's germline CDR1 is SEHNR and CDR2 FQNEAQ (reference sequence). The CDR3 loop is CASSFRTPYEQYF. The CDR3 nucleotides are TGTGCCAGCAGCTTCCGGACACCCTACGAGCAGTACTTC.

A remark on this clone: The germline gene is not matched at one end of the junction; a read error may be the cause. The gene calls are TRBV11-2 and TRBJ2-2; 7 nucleotides line up with TRBD1. Germline CDR1 reads SGHAT; CDR2 reads FQNNGV. This CDR3 has 15 residues. CDR3 sequence (DNA): TGTGCCAGCAGCCTAGACAGGGCGAACACCGGGGAGCTGTTTTTT. Encoded protein: CASSLDRANTGELFF. Full variable domain (remainder filled in from reference TRBV11-2 and TRBJ2-2): EAGVAQSPRYKIIEKRQSVAFWCNPISGHATLYWYQQILGQGPKLLIQFQNNGVVDDSQLPKDRFSAERLKGVDSTLKIQPAKLEDSAVYLCASSLDRANTGELFFGEGSRLTVL.

The J gene is TRBJ2-7, the V gene TRBV3-1 (or the pseudogene TRBV3-2); D may be TRBD2 (7 bases). There are 14 residues in the CDR3. Per the germline V gene, CDR1 is LGHDT and CDR2 is YNNKEL (reference sequence). V was pared by 1 base and J by 4 bases, with 11 bases between. DNA for the CDR3: TGTGCCAGCAGCCAAGTGGGGGGGCGTTACGAGCAGTACTTC. Translating gives CASSQVGGRYEQYF.

The rearrangement links TRBV5-4 to TRBJ1-1; no definite D call. Germline values: CDR1 SGHNT, CDR2 YYREEE (reference sequence). The CDR3 extends over 11 amino acids. V was pared by 1 base and J by 5 bases, with 3 bases between. The CDR3 here is CASSLTTEAFF. CDR3 nucleotide sequence: TGTGCCAGCAGCTTGACGACTGAAGCTTTCTTT.

This clone was counted once. The chain uses TRBV19 and TRBJ1-4; no clear D gene. Germline V gives CDR1 LNHDA, CDR2 SQIVND (reference sequence). CDR3 length equals 11 residues. V was shortened by 8 bases and J by 4 bases, with 5 bases between the two germline ends. The CDR3 protein is CASQINEKLFF. CDR3 sequence (DNA): TGTGCCAGTCAAATTAATGAAAAACTGTTTTTT.